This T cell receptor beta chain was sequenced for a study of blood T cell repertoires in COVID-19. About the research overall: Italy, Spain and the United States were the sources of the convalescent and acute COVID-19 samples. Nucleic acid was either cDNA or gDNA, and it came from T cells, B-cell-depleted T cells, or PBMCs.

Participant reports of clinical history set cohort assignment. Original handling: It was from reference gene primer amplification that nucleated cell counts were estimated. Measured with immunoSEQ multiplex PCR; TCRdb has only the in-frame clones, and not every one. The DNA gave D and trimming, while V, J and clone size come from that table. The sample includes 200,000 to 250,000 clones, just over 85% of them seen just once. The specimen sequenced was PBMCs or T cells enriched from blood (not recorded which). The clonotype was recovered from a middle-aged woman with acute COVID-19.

In DNA form, the CDR3 reads TGTGCCAGTAGTGTTGACAGGGGTGGAGACACTGAAGCTTTCTTT. Translated, it gives CASSVDRGGDTEAFF. V usage is TRBV19 and J usage is TRBJ1-1, with 8 positions matching TRBD1. V gave up 5 bases and J gave up 3 bases; unmatched junction bases: 8. This CDR3 contains 15 residues. Germline CDR1 LNHDA, CDR2 SQIVND (reference sequence).